This TCR beta chain was sequenced during a study of blood T cell repertoires in COVID-19. Study as a whole: Sources were T cells, B-cell-depleted T cells, or PBMCs; the material itself was cDNA or gDNA.

The protocol was immunoSEQ multiplex PCR, while the TCRdb copy is restricted to in-frame clones and leaves out a portion. The sample records around 99,000 clones, approximately 90% being singletons. This CDR3 is built from 14 residues. After removal of 1 base from V and 4 bases from J, the junction contained 6 bases not matched to a gene. The germline gives CDR1 SQVTM, CDR2 ANQGSEA. The material sequenced was peripheral blood. This chain joins TRBV29-1 and TRBJ1-2, with TRBD1 matching 7 bases. The TCR sequence derives from a woman aged 30 to 39 with acute or convalescent COVID-19. CDR3 sequence reads: CSVEGQGSGYGYTF. The CDR3 DNA follows: TGCAGCGTTGAAGGACAGGGATCGGGCTATGGCTACACCTTC.